The next 24 T cell receptor beta chains were all read from a single sample in a study of blood T cell repertoires in COVID-19. Sequencing was performed with immunoSEQ multiplex PCR; in TCRdb, only in-frame clones are kept and a portion is missing. This table holds around 300,000 clones, 70% to 90% found once. Material: PBMCs or T cells enriched from blood (not recorded which). Receptor source: a woman in her thirties who had recovered from COVID-19.

CDR3 nucleotides: TGTGCCAGTAGTCCCTACTTGGCTAGCGGGAAATACAATGAGCAGTTCTTC. It yields the protein CASSPYLASGKYNEQFF. J is TRBJ2-1 and V is TRBV19, with 9 positions matching TRBD2. Germline trimming cut 5 bases from V and 4 bases from J; bases unmatched to any gene: 12. The germline CDR1 and CDR2 sequences are LNHDA and SQIVND (reference sequence). The CDR3 loop spans 17 amino acids.

The chain recombines TRBV29-1 with TRBJ2-3, with 8 bases that match TRBD1. With V trimmed by 7 bases and J by 2 bases, 2 bases remained unmatched. Looked up from germline, CDR1 is SQVTM and CDR2 is ANQGSEA. The CDR3 contains 12 residues. The CDR3 DNA follows: TGCAGCGGGGACAGGTCCACAGATACGCAGTATTTT. This gives the protein CSGDRSTDTQYF.

The rearrangement links TRBV19 to TRBJ2-2, with D possibly being TRBD1 (6 bases). From germline, CDR1 is LNHDA and CDR2 SQIVND (reference sequence). The CDR3 runs to 16 residues. V lost 2 bases and J 7 bases, leaving 17 bases between the germline ends. CDR3 sequence: CASSIMGAEYGGELFF. The CDR3 DNA follows: TGTGCCAGTAGTATAATGGGGGCCGAGTACGGCGGGGAGCTGTTTTTT.

V is TRBV4-3 and J is TRBJ2-7; the match to TRBD1 covers 8 bases. Germline V gene data show CDR1 as LGHNA and CDR2 as YSLEER. CDR3 length equals 15 residues. The trim removed 0 bases at V and 3 bases at J, leaving 4 bases unmatched. CDR3 residues: CASSQDLDRGYEQYF. As DNA, the CDR3 is TGCGCCAGCAGCCAAGATTTAGACAGGGGCTACGAGCAGTACTTC.

The chain joins TRBV5-6 to TRBJ2-1; TRBD1 matches at 7 bases. CDR3 length: 15 amino acids. Germline V lookup: CDR1 SGHDT, CDR2 YYEEEE. The J segment lost 4 bases and the V segment lost 3 bases, leaving 7 bases of the junction unmatched. The CDR3 coding sequence is TGTGCCAGCAGCTCACCGGGACAGATGTACAATGAGCAGTTCTTC. Amino acid sequence: CASSSPGQMYNEQFF.

V gene TRBV2 combines with J gene TRBJ1-1; possibly TRBD1 for D (5 bases). Trimming pared 1 base from V and 5 bases from J, leaving 29 bases between. There are 20 residues in the CDR3. Germline CDR1 and CDR2: SNHLY and FYNNEI. Here the CDR3 reads CASSEEGRGWMTAMRTEAFF. CDR3 nucleotides: TGTGCCAGCAGTGAAGAGGGGAGGGGATGGATGACAGCTATGCGGACTGAAGCTTTCTTT.

The rearrangement uses TRBV2 and TRBJ1-4; TRBD1 agrees at 8 bases. This CDR3 region has 14 residues. With 4 bases clipped from V and 10 bases from J, the junction kept 8 bases outside the gene matches. The germline CDR1 and CDR2 sequences are SNHLY and FYNNEI. CDR3 sequence (DNA): TGTGCCAGCAGTGGGACAGGGAGCGGAGGAAAACTGTTTTTT. Protein sequence: CASSGTGSGGKLFF.

The chain employs TRBV6-2 or TRBV6-3 and TRBJ1-5; D is undetermined. This CDR3 contains 12 residues. Germline V gene lookup returns CDR1 MNHEY and CDR2 SVGEGT. The V gene lost 6 bases and the J gene lost 8 bases, with 11 bases spanning the gap. CDR3 protein: CASSPRVKPQHF. The CDR3 region has the DNA TGTGCCAGCAGCCCCCGGGTGAAGCCCCAGCATTTT.

The chain has TRBV5-6 and TRBJ2-2, with a tentative D call TRBD2 (5 bases). The germline V gene encodes CDR1 SGHDT and CDR2 YYEEEE. The CDR3 runs to 16 residues. The V gene lost 4 bases and the J gene lost 3 bases, with 16 bases spanning the gap. CDR3 loop: CASSLPGPGDTGELFF. Written as DNA, the CDR3 is TGTGCCAGCAGCCTACCGGGCCCCGGGGACACCGGGGAGCTGTTTTTT.

The chain employs TRBV28 and TRBJ1-2; D not certain. This CDR3 is 15 amino acids long. Per germline, CDR1 MDHEN and CDR2 SYDVKM. V was trimmed by 4 bases and J by 1 base, leaving 13 bases between them. CDR3 amino acids: CASSSVRVFNYGYTF. The CDR3 DNA is TGTGCCAGCAGTTCGGTCCGGGTTTTTAACTATGGCTACACCTTC.

The chain combines TRBV7-2 with TRBJ2-2, with 14 positions matching TRBD2. The CDR3 length is 17 residues. CDR1 is SGHTA and CDR2 is FQGNSA in the germline V gene. V shed 5 bases and J 6 bases; nucleotides not matched to a gene: 8. The CDR3 DNA reads as TGTGCCAGCAGCAGATATGGGACTAGCGGGGGCTCCGGGGAGCTGTTTTTT. This translates into CASSRYGTSGGSGELFF.

CDR3 in amino acids: CAGGTGGTDTQYF. The CDR3 DNA follows: TGTGCAGGAGGGACAGGGGGCACAGATACGCAGTATTTT. This sequence joins TRBV28 and TRBJ2-3; 10 bases align to TRBD1. CDR3 length: 13 residues. Per the germline V gene, CDR1 is MDHEN and CDR2 is SYDVKM. Using reference TRBV28 and TRBJ2-3 for the parts outside the CDR3, the full variable domain is DVKVTQSSRYLVKRTGEKVFLECVQDMDHENMFWYRQDPGLGLRLIYFSYDVKMKEKGDIPEGYSVSREKKERFSLILESASTNQTSMYLCAGGTGGTDTQYFGPGTRLTVL.

The gene calls are TRBV19 and TRBJ2-3; weak D call: TRBD2 (6 bases). From germline, CDR1 is LNHDA and CDR2 SQIVND (reference sequence). V shed 6 bases and J shed 0 bases, with 28 bases lying between them. The CDR3 runs 20 residues. The CDR3 DNA reads TGTGCCAGTAGAAATAGGGGAACACGGGAGCTCATGGGGAGCACAGATACGCAGTATTTT. Amino acids: CASRNRGTRELMGSTDTQYF. Full variable domain (rest looked up from reference TRBV19 and TRBJ2-3): DGGITQSPKYLFRKEGQNVTLSCEQNLNHDAMYWYRQDPGQGLRLIYYSQIVNDFQKGDIAEGYSVSREKKESFPLTVTSAQKNPTAFYLCASRNRGTRELMGSTDTQYFGPGTRLTVL.

The V call is TRBV6-2 or TRBV6-3, the J call TRBJ1-5; weak D call: TRBD1 (5 bases). This CDR3 region has 14 residues. Germline V lookup: CDR1 MNHEY, CDR2 SVGEGT. The V gene lost 2 bases and the J gene lost 4 bases, with 9 bases spanning the gap. This chain's CDR3 is CASSYLGRNQPQHF. The CDR3 coding sequence is TGTGCCAGCAGTTACCTGGGGCGGAATCAGCCCCAGCATTTT.

The V and J genes are TRBV18 and TRBJ2-2; 9 bases fit TRBD2. This CDR3 is built from 15 residues. Germline CDR1 and CDR2: KGHSH and LQKENI. J was trimmed by 3 bases and V by 4 bases; bases with no gene match: 3. The CDR3 loop is CASSLREGYTGELFF. CDR3 DNA sequence: TGTGCCAGCTCACTGCGGGAGGGATACACCGGGGAGCTGTTTTTT. Full variable domain (outside the CDR3, taken from reference TRBV18 and TRBJ2-2): NAGVMQNPRHLVRRRGQEARLRCSPMKGHSHVYWYRQLPEEGLKFMVYLQKENIIDESGMPKERFSAEFPKEGPSILRIQQVVRGDSAAYFCASSLREGYTGELFFGEGSRLTVL.

This clone was seen only once. The V and J genes are TRBV2 and TRBJ1-4; weak D call: TRBD1 (6 bases). CDR3 length equals 12 residues. V lost 7 bases to trimming and J lost 8 bases, with 11 bases between them. Germline loops: CDR1 SNHLY, CDR2 FYNNEI. The CDR3 bases are TGTGCCAGCAAACAGAGGGGGGAAAAACTGTTTTTT. Protein: CASKQRGEKLFF.

This clone was recorded a few times. V gene TRBV4-1 combines with J gene TRBJ1-2; D perhaps matches TRBD1 (6 bases). CDR3 size: 15 residues. Germline CDR1 is MGHRA and CDR2 is YSYEKL. V shed 2 bases and J shed 2 bases, with 12 bases lying between them. The CDR3 reads CASSQTPGQNYGYTF. The DNA of the CDR3 is TGCGCCAGCAGCCAAACCCCTGGACAGAACTATGGCTACACCTTC.

The chain couples TRBV5-1 to TRBJ2-1; tentatively, D is TRBD2 (6 bases). The CDR3 has 12 residues. V was cut by 1 base and J by 10 bases, with 9 bases left in between. Germline V gene sequence: CDR1 SGHRS, CDR2 YFSETQ. This CDR3 is CASSLPGVEQFF. As DNA, the CDR3 is TGCGCCAGCAGCTTGCCGGGGGTAGAGCAGTTCTTC.

A single count supports this clone. The V call is TRBV2, the J call TRBJ2-2, with 9 nucleotides matching TRBD2. The V and J ends lost 4 bases and 3 bases, in that order; junction bases with no gene match: 9. From germline, CDR1 is SNHLY and CDR2 FYNNEI. This CDR3 region has 17 residues. The CDR3 nucleotides read TGTGCCAGCAGTGCATCCAGAGTAGCGGGGGACACCGGGGAGCTGTTTTTT. This translates into CASSASRVAGDTGELFF.

The V and J genes are TRBV6-1 and TRBJ1-4; the D is unclear. The CDR3 totals 15 residues. V lost 2 bases and J 8 bases, leaving 15 bases between the germline ends. Germline V gene sequence: CDR1 MNHNS, CDR2 SASEGT. CDR3 sequence: CASSETPTVREKLFF. In DNA form, the CDR3 reads TGTGCCAGCAGTGAAACTCCCACTGTGAGGGAAAAACTGTTTTTT.

The chain links TRBV9 to TRBJ2-1, with 10 positions matching TRBD2. Trimming took 2 bases from V and 4 from J; bases not matched to a gene: 9. The CDR3 runs 17 residues. Looked up from germline, CDR1 is SGDLS and CDR2 is YYNGEE. The CDR3 DNA follows: TGTGCCAGCAGCGTGGGTCCAGGGACTAGCGCTTACAATGAGCAGTTCTTC. Protein product: CASSVGPGTSAYNEQFF.

The rearrangement links TRBV30 to TRBJ1-2; D is perhaps TRBD1 (6 bases). The CDR3 has 15 amino acids. Germline-derived CDR1 and CDR2 are GTSNPN and SVGIG (reference sequence). V was cut by 0 bases and J by 3 bases, with 14 bases left in between. The CDR3 spells CAWSVPDSSYYGYTF. The DNA of the CDR3 is TGTGCCTGGAGTGTACCGGACAGCTCTTACTATGGCTACACCTTC.

This clone came up a few times. This sequence joins TRBV5-6 and TRBJ1-2, with 8 bases that match TRBD1. CDR1 and CDR2 (germline): SGHDT, YYEEEE. CDR3 length: 14 residues. The ends lost 4 bases at V and 5 bases at J; junction bases unmatched: 7. This chain's CDR3 is CASSDGQGYYGYTF. CDR3 bases: TGTGCCAGCAGCGATGGACAGGGCTATTATGGCTACACCTTC.

The chain is built from TRBV6-6 and TRBJ2-7; 8 bases agree with TRBD2. Germline trimming cut 8 bases from V and 2 bases from J; bases unmatched to any gene: 8. The CDR3 loop spans 14 amino acids. The V gene's germline CDR1 is MNHNY and CDR2 SVGAGI (reference sequence). DNA for the CDR3: TGTGCCAGCCGGACGGGAGGGAACCCCTACGAGCAGTACTTC. It is translated as CASRTGGNPYEQYF.